Listed here are 17 T cell receptor beta chains from one sample, sequenced in a study of blood T cell repertoires in COVID-19 (dated by TCRdb to 2020 to 2021). Library construction relied on the immunoSEQ multiplex PCR assay. Entries here come from immuneACCESS through TCRdb and include only in-frame sequences with V and J called. Some clones fail to appear in such tables; in the studies checked, an unresolved V gene covers under half of the shortfall, and the cause of the remainder is unknown. Within this sample are around 250,000 clones, with approximately 90% of them counted one time only. The ten largest account for around 1.3% of the sample. The specimen was PBMCs or T cells enriched from blood (not recorded which). Receptors originate from a human donor in a cohort exposed to, infected with or recovered from COVID-19 (not recorded which). The donor label of this sample is uncertain.

The chain couples TRBV7-9 to TRBJ1-2, with TRBD1 matching over 7 bases. J was trimmed by 4 bases and V by 2 bases; bases with no gene match: 4. This CDR3 region has 14 residues. Germline CDR1 reads SEHNR; CDR2 reads FQNEAQ (reference sequence). The CDR3 DNA reads TGTGCCAGCAGCTTACTGGACAGGACCTATGGCTACACCTTC. It specifies CASSLLDRTYGYTF. Drawing the rest from reference TRBV7-9 and TRBJ1-2, the complete variable domain is DTGVSQNPRHKITKRGQNVTFRCDPISEHNRLYWYRQTLGQGPEFLTYFQNEAQLEKSRLLSDRFSAERPKGSFSTLEIQRTEQGDSAMYLCASSLLDRTYGYTFGSGTRLTVV.

CDR3 amino acids: CAWSAGTGGETQYF. The DNA for the CDR3 is TGTGCCTGGAGCGCTGGGACAGGGGGAGAGACCCAGTACTTC. The gene calls are TRBV30 and TRBJ2-5, with 11 bases that match TRBD1. Losses at the gene ends were 3 bases for V and 4 bases for J; bases not matched to a gene: 4. The CDR3 spans 14 residues. Per germline, CDR1 GTSNPN and CDR2 SVGIG (reference sequence).

This chain uses TRBV9 with TRBJ2-5; D gene uncertain. This CDR3 region has 14 residues. V was cut by 5 bases and J by 0 bases, with 11 bases left in between. CDR1 is SGDLS and CDR2 is YYNGEE in the germline V gene. The CDR3 sequence is CASSPRPYQETQYF. CDR3 in DNA: TGTGCCAGCAGTCCTAGGCCGTACCAAGAGACCCAGTACTTC. Supplemented by reference TRBV9 and TRBJ2-5, the full variable domain reads DSGVTQTPKHLITATGQRVTLRCSPRSGDLSVYWYQQSLDQGLQFLIQYYNGEERAKGNILERFSAQQFPDLHSELNLSSLELGDSALYFCASSPRPYQETQYFGPGTRLLVL.

The genes are TRBV4-1 and TRBJ1-5, with a tentative D call TRBD1 (6 bases). Germline V gene lookup returns CDR1 MGHRA and CDR2 YSYEKL. The CDR3 is 17 amino acids. V lost 1 base and J 0 bases, leaving 13 bases between the germline ends. The CDR3 sequence is CASSQVGRGYSNQPQHF. DNA of the CDR3: TGCGCCAGCAGCCAAGTGGGTAGGGGGTATAGCAATCAGCCCCAGCATTTT.

The rearrangement uses TRBV5-4 and TRBJ1-6; 8 bases line up with TRBD1. Germline trimming cut 0 bases from V and 9 bases from J; bases unmatched to any gene: 8. CDR3 size: 16 residues. CDR1 is SGHNT and CDR2 is YYREEE in the germline V gene (reference sequence). CDR3 amino acids: CASSLGTGRQGSPLHF. For the CDR3, the DNA is TGTGCCAGCAGCTTGGGGACAGGGCGCCAGGGTTCACCCCTCCACTTT.

CDR3 in amino acids: CASRVPLAGGTNTEAFF. In DNA, the CDR3 is TGTGCCAGCAGGGTACCACTGGCAGGGGGCACTAACACTGAAGCTTTCTTT. This chain uses TRBV6-4 with TRBJ1-1, with TRBD1 matching 8 bases. Germline trimming cut 6 bases from V and 2 bases from J; bases unmatched to any gene: 14. Germline V lookup: CDR1 MRHNA, CDR2 SNTAGT. CDR3 size: 17 residues.

The chain uses TRBV19 and TRBJ1-5, with a weak D call TRBD1 (6 bases). Germline V CDR1 and CDR2: LNHDA, SQIVND (reference sequence). V was shortened by 5 bases and J by 7 bases, with 12 bases between the two germline ends. The CDR3 extends over 13 amino acids. CDR3 sequence reads: CASSQQGAQPQHF. Written as DNA, the CDR3 is TGTGCCAGTAGTCAACAGGGAGCCCAGCCCCAGCATTTT.

V and J are TRBV4-3 and TRBJ2-2; TRBD2 matches 8 bases. This CDR3 region has 14 residues. Trimming removed 0 bases from V and 9 bases from J; junction bases left unmatched: 3. Looked up from germline, CDR1 is LGHNA and CDR2 is YSLEER. This CDR3 reads CASSQEGLARELFF. Here the CDR3 DNA reads TGCGCCAGCAGCCAAGAAGGACTAGCCCGGGAGCTGTTTTTT.

The gene calls are TRBV7-9 and TRBJ2-5; D might be TRBD2 (6 bases). This CDR3 contains 14 residues. The germline V gene encodes CDR1 SEHNR and CDR2 FQNEAQ (reference sequence). V shed 1 base and J shed 5 bases, with 11 bases lying between them. The CDR3 spells CASSLESGDETQYF. The CDR3 nucleotides are TGTGCCAGCAGCTTAGAATCGGGGGATGAGACCCAGTACTTC.

This sequence joins TRBV21-1 and TRBJ1-6. TRBV21-1 is described as a pseudogene. This CDR3 has 17 residues. In nucleotides, the CDR3 is TGTGCCAGCAGCAAGACCCCGCCGCGTAGAGGGAATTCACCCCTCCACTTT. This codes for CASSKTPPRRGNSPLHF.

This clone occurred a few times. The V gene is TRBV2, the J gene TRBJ2-5; 7 bases match TRBD2. The length of the CDR3 is 13 residues. The germline V gene has CDR1 SNHLY and CDR2 FYNNEI. J lost 2 bases, V lost 4 bases, and 1 base had no gene match. The DNA of the CDR3 is TGTGCCAGCAGTGTCGGGGGGCAAGAGACCCAGTACTTC. It codes for CASSVGGQETQYF.

The chain has TRBV9 and TRBJ2-7, with 7 bases aligning to TRBD2. CDR1 and CDR2 (germline): SGDLS, YYNGEE. The CDR3 loop spans 15 amino acids. V lost 0 bases, J lost 2 bases, and 5 bases stayed unmatched. CDR3 in amino acids: CASSVEGGSAYEQYF. The CDR3, as DNA: TGTGCCAGCAGCGTAGAGGGAGGGTCGGCCTACGAGCAGTACTTC.

The chain is built from TRBV5-6 and TRBJ1-2, with D tentatively TRBD1 (6 bases). The CDR3 is made up of 16 amino acids. Trimming took off 3 bases at V and 7 bases at J, with 22 bases between the two ends. Germline CDR1 is SGHDT and CDR2 is YYEEEE. The CDR3 region has the DNA TGTGCCAGCAGCTCGCCTTACAGGGCCCTGTCAGGTGGCTACACCTTC. As protein: CASSSPYRALSGGYTF.

The chain employs TRBV12-5 and TRBJ1-1; D is unclear. Trimming took 5 bases from V and 0 from J, leaving 7 bases between them. The CDR3 totals 13 residues. Germline V gene sequence: CDR1 LGHNT, CDR2 FRNRAP. The CDR3 sequence: CASGRVMNTEAFF. DNA of the CDR3: TGTGCTAGTGGTCGGGTCATGAACACTGAAGCTTTCTTT.

The chain is built from TRBV5-1 and TRBJ1-4; 10 bases line up with TRBD1. After removal of 4 bases from V and 5 bases from J, the junction contained 5 bases not matched to a gene. The CDR3 runs to 15 residues. In germline, CDR1 is SGHRS, CDR2 YFSETQ. The CDR3 DNA is TGCGCCAGCAGCCCTGACAGGGGGCGGAATGAAAAACTGTTTTTT. Translating it yields CASSPDRGRNEKLFF.

The genes are TRBV5-1 and TRBJ1-2; the D gene is possibly TRBD1 (5 bases). The CDR3 length is 15 residues. V shed 4 bases and J shed 6 bases, with 19 bases lying between them. Germline V CDR1 and CDR2: SGHRS, YFSETQ. CDR3 sequence (DNA): TGCGCCAGCAGCCCGGGGCGGGGTAGAGTCCATGGCTACACCTTC. It codes for CASSPGRGRVHGYTF.

This chain uses TRBV19 with TRBJ1-6, with D hard to call. The CDR3 length is 15 residues. Trimming removed 7 bases from V and 6 bases from J, with 16 bases in between. Germline loops: CDR1 LNHDA, CDR2 SQIVND (reference sequence). This CDR3 is CASKVALLLNSPLHF. CDR3 sequence (DNA): TGTGCCAGTAAGGTAGCCCTCCTTCTTAATTCACCCCTCCACTTT.